This T cell receptor (beta chain) came from a study of cytomegalovirus exposure and HLA in healthy donors. Looking at the study overall: Drawn from HLA-typed donors, 65 million to 100 million unique TCRs were held in an early data release. Whole-study findings and limits: Follow-up analysis found HLA locus-dependent TCR association rates, highest for DRB1 and lowest for HLA-C.

There are 15 residues in the CDR3. V trimming: 5 bases; J trimming: 5 bases; junction bases outside the gene matches: 8. The germline gives CDR1 LNHDA, CDR2 SQIVND (reference sequence). The study ran its PCR with 60 Vbeta and 13 Jbeta primers. In the authors' methods: The authors later counted about 80 million unique TCR beta chains, about 11 million of them shared. Sequenced by immunoSEQ multiplex PCR; TCRdb stores in-frame clones only, minus some. The V and J calls and clone size are taken from that table; D and trimming were inferred from the DNA. The data show roughly 88,000 clones, over 60% seen once. On this clone itself: Its antigen is as yet unknown.

This chain links TRBV19 with TRBJ1-4; 7 nucleotides line up with TRBD1. The sequence was collected from a man in his thirties or forties in good health and CMV-seropositive. The sequencing input was PBMCs. The CDR3 protein is CASSLRQGLNEKLFF. The CDR3 bases are TGTGCCAGTAGTCTTCGACAGGGCTTAAATGAAAAACTGTTTTTT.